These 19 T cell receptor beta chains came from one sample sequenced in a study of blood T cell repertoires in COVID-19 (dated by TCRdb to 2018 to 2020). The receptor library was made with the immunoSEQ multiplex PCR assay. The table comes from immuneACCESS by way of TCRdb, which keeps in-frame sequences with V and J called. Part of the clones is missing from these tables; in studies checked, under half for an unresolved V gene and the rest for unknown reasons. This sample holds tens of thousands of clones; roughly 80% were observed only once. The top ten clonotypes cover 17% of the sample. Sequenced sample: peripheral blood. All receptors derive from a man between 70 and 80 years old with active COVID-19.

The chain combines TRBV29-1 with TRBJ2-7, with 10 bases lining up with TRBD1. The V gene end was trimmed by 6 bases and the J gene end by 6 bases; junction bases not matched to a gene: 5. The germline V gene encodes CDR1 SQVTM and CDR2 ANQGSEA. The CDR3 loop spans 12 amino acids. The CDR3 DNA reads TGCAGCGTCGTGTGGGACAGGGGCGAGCAGTACTTC. It codes for CSVVWDRGEQYF.

This clone has a single count. The chain uses TRBV6-5 and TRBJ1-2; TRBD1 agrees at 9 bases. The V segment lost 10 bases and the J segment 0 bases; nucleotides outside the gene matches: 6. In germline, CDR1 is MNHEY, CDR2 SVGAGI. The CDR3 runs 14 residues. The CDR3 reads CAITDRGANYGYTF. The CDR3 DNA is TGTGCCATCACGGACAGGGGAGCTAACTATGGCTACACCTTC.

The chain is built from TRBV12-3 or TRBV12-4 and TRBJ1-1, with 9 bases lining up with TRBD1. Trimming at V came to 6 bases and at J to 4 bases, leaving 3 bases not matched to a gene. The CDR3 is 13 amino acids. The CDR3, as DNA: TGTGCCAGCAGCCGGACAGGGGCCACTGAAGCTTTCTTT. Its translation is CASSRTGATEAFF.

This clone was recorded only once. The chain is built from TRBV19 and TRBJ2-6; weak D call: TRBD1 (5 bases). CDR1 is LNHDA and CDR2 is SQIVND in the germline V gene (reference sequence). Trimming cost V 5 bases and J 1 base, with 12 bases left between them. The CDR3 sequence is 16 residues long. The CDR3 is CASSPQGRSGANVLTF. In nucleotides, the CDR3 is TGTGCCAGTAGTCCGCAGGGTAGATCTGGGGCCAACGTCCTGACTTTC. Looking up the rest from reference TRBV19 and TRBJ2-6 gives the full variable domain: DGGITQSPKYLFRKEGQNVTLSCEQNLNHDAMYWYRQDPGQGLRLIYYSQIVNDFQKGDIAEGYSVSREKKESFPLTVTSAQKNPTAFYLCASSPQGRSGANVLTFGAGSRLTVL.

The J gene is TRBJ2-5, the V gene TRBV18; 7 bases line up with TRBD2. The CDR3 consists of 13 residues. Losses at the gene ends were 4 bases for V and 5 bases for J; bases not matched to a gene: 4. Germline V gene lookup returns CDR1 KGHSH and CDR2 LQKENI. The CDR3 sequence: CASSRGGGETQYF. The CDR3 DNA sequence: TGTGCCAGCTCACGCGGGGGTGGCGAGACCCAGTACTTC.

In this sample, this clone turned up a few times. This rearrangement joins TRBV4-3 to TRBJ2-1, with 8 bases identical to TRBD2. The CDR3 loop spans 19 amino acids. Per germline, CDR1 LGHNA and CDR2 YSLEER. J gave up 4 bases and V 4 bases, and 18 bases lay outside the gene matches. This CDR3 reads CASSLGVAGTTKDYNEQFF. The CDR3 DNA sequence: TGCGCCAGCAGCCTGGGAGTAGCGGGGACTACTAAAGATTACAATGAGCAGTTCTTC.

The chain couples TRBV7-2 to TRBJ2-3; 12 nucleotides agree with TRBD2. V was clipped by 0 bases and J by 2 bases; unmatched bases: 3. CDR1 is SGHTA and CDR2 is FQGNSA in the germline V gene. The CDR3 contains 17 residues. The CDR3 loop reads CASSLASSGRATDTQYF. The CDR3, as DNA: TGTGCCAGCAGCTTAGCATCTAGCGGGAGGGCCACAGATACGCAGTATTTT.

V usage is TRBV7-8 and J usage is TRBJ1-4, with 9 bases that match TRBD1. The CDR3 runs to 16 residues. Germline V gene sequence: CDR1 SGHVS, CDR2 FQNEAQ. Trimming removed 1 base from V and 7 bases from J; junction bases left unmatched: 7. The CDR3 region is CASSLGGQGSGEKLFF. CDR3 sequence (DNA): TGTGCCAGCAGCTTAGGGGGACAGGGATCAGGTGAAAAACTGTTTTTT. The complete variable domain, with remaining parts taken from reference TRBV7-8 and TRBJ1-4, reads GAGVSQSPRYKVAKRGQDVALRCDPISGHVSLFWYQQALGQGPEFLTYFQNEAQLDKSGLPSDRFFAERPEGSVSTLKIQRTQQEDSAVYLCASSLGGQGSGEKLFFGSGTQLSVL.

The chain joins TRBV2 to TRBJ1-2; no reliable D call. This CDR3 is 15 amino acids long. Germline V lookup: CDR1 SNHLY, CDR2 FYNNEI. Trimming took off 0 bases at V and 5 bases at J, with 13 bases between the two ends. CDR3 sequence: CASSEAQERQYGYTF. The DNA of the CDR3 is TGTGCCAGCAGTGAAGCGCAGGAGCGGCAATATGGCTACACCTTC.

The V and J genes are TRBV28 and TRBJ2-7, with unresolved D. Germline lookup yields CDR1 MDHEN and CDR2 SYDVKM. Deletions cut 3 bases from V and 5 bases from J, with 14 bases between. This CDR3 has 14 amino acids. The CDR3, as DNA: TGTGCCAGCAGTTTTAACTCGGGTTTGGACGAGCAGTACTTC. It translates to CASSFNSGLDEQYF.

The table lists this clone with a few counts. The chain uses TRBV20-1 and TRBJ2-5, with TRBD2 identical over 11 bases. CDR3 size: 15 residues. Trimming took 3 bases from V and 5 from J; bases not matched to a gene: 8. From germline, CDR1 is DFQATT and CDR2 SNEGSKA (reference sequence). CDR3 nucleotides: TGCAGTGCTAGTATAGCGGGAGGGAGGGGGGAGACCCAGTACTTC. This translates into CSASIAGGRGETQYF.

This chain connects TRBV4-1 to TRBJ2-1; D may be TRBD2 (5 bases). CDR1 MGHRA and CDR2 YSYEKL come from the germline V gene. The V and J ends lost 2 bases and 12 bases respectively, with 11 bases between them. CDR3 length equals 12 residues. In nucleotides, the CDR3 is TGCGCCAGCAGCCAAAACCTTGGAGGGCAGTTCTTC. Amino acid sequence: CASSQNLGGQFF.

The chain is built from TRBV28 and TRBJ2-5, with 9 bases that match TRBD2. The CDR3 has 15 residues. After removal of 5 bases from V and 2 bases from J, the junction contained 6 bases not matched to a gene. Looked up from germline, CDR1 is MDHEN and CDR2 is SYDVKM. The CDR3 bases are TGTGCCAGCAGTGGCCAGACTAGCGGTCAAGAGACCCAGTACTTC. This sequence encodes CASSGQTSGQETQYF.

The chain employs TRBV3-1 (or the pseudogene TRBV3-2) and TRBJ1-4, with a tentative D call TRBD1 (6 bases). The CDR3 consists of 16 residues. Trimming shortened V by 4 bases and J by 0 bases, and 12 bases separated the two germline ends. The germline V gene encodes CDR1 LGHDT and CDR2 YNNKEL (reference sequence). The CDR3 region has the DNA TGTGCCAGCAGCCCAGGGACAACCACAACTAATGAAAAACTGTTTTTT. Translating it yields CASSPGTTTTNEKLFF.

The chain uses TRBV5-1 and TRBJ2-7; the match to TRBD2 covers 8 bases. The germline V gene encodes CDR1 SGHRS and CDR2 YFSETQ. J gave up 1 base and V 4 bases, and 4 bases lay outside the gene matches. This CDR3 contains 14 residues. Written as DNA, the CDR3 is TGCGCCAGCAGCCCCCGACTAGCGTCCTACGAGCAGTACTTC. Protein sequence: CASSPRLASYEQYF.

This clone was detected only once. The rearrangement joins TRBV5-1 to TRBJ2-7, with 11 bases matching TRBD2. V shed 3 bases and J 1 base; nucleotides not matched to a gene: 9. The germline CDR1 and CDR2 sequences are SGHRS and YFSETQ. CDR3 length: 17 amino acids. CDR3 protein: CASSSTSGSTSSYEQYF. The CDR3 region has the DNA TGCGCCAGCAGCTCTACTAGCGGGAGTACCTCGTCCTACGAGCAGTACTTC.

V gene TRBV7-2 combines with J gene TRBJ2-1; 11 bases line up with TRBD2. From germline, CDR1 is SGHTA and CDR2 FQGNSA. Unmatched junction bases numbered 1, after V lost 4 bases and J lost 5 bases. This CDR3 spans 14 amino acids. CDR3: CASSYSGGDNEQFF. CDR3 nucleotides: TGTGCCAGCAGCTATAGCGGGGGGGACAATGAGCAGTTCTTC.

The chain combines TRBV28 with TRBJ1-2, with 12 bases lining up with TRBD1. CDR1 and CDR2 from the germline V gene are MDHEN and SYDVKM. V shed 5 bases and J 5 bases; nucleotides not matched to a gene: 6. This CDR3 comprises 15 residues. CDR3 in DNA: TGTGCCAGCAGTCACGGGACAGGGGGCGCATATGGCTACACCTTC. Translating it yields CASSHGTGGAYGYTF.

This clone was seen once. The chain has TRBV5-1 and TRBJ2-5, with 8 nucleotides matching TRBD2. The CDR3 totals 15 residues. Per the germline V gene, CDR1 is SGHRS and CDR2 is YFSETQ. V lost 1 base, J lost 1 base, and 3 bases stayed unmatched. The DNA for the CDR3 is TGCGCCAGCAGCTTGAATAGCGGGGTCCAAGAGACCCAGTACTTC. Its translation is CASSLNSGVQETQYF.